The entry that follows covers one TCR beta chain sequence. CDR1 and CDR2 (germline): SGHTA, FQGNSA. The CDR3 is 15 residues long. TCRdb re-called the 5' RACE reads and gives one entry per CDR3 protein, without DNA. The ten most abundant clones cover under 4.5% of a sample with approximately 550,000 distinct CDR3 sequences. These data belong to a study of T cells expressing NK-cell markers. The specimen sequenced was blood T cells: a sorted CD56 or NKG2C T cell subset, CD4+ or CD8+ T cells, or bulk PBMC T cells (not recorded which). The sequence was obtained from a man between 18 and 35 years old in good health. V and J are TRBV7-2 and TRBJ2-5. The CDR3 loop reads CASSLWLNWQETQYF.